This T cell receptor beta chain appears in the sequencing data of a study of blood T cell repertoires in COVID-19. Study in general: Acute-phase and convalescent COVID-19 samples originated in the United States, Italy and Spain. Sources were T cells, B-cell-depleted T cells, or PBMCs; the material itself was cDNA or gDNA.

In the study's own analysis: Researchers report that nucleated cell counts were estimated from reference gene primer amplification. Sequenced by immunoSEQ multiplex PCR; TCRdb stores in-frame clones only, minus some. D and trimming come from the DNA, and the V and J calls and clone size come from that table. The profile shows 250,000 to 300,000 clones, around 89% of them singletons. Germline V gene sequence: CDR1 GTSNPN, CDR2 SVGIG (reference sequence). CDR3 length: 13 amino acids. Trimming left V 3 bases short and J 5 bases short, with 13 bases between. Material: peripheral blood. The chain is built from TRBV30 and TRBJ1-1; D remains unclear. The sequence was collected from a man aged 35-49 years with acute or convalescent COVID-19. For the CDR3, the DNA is TGTGCCTGGAGCGATGGAGTAGGAACTGAAGCTTTCTTT. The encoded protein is CAWSDGVGTEAFF.